This T cell receptor beta chain was sequenced for a study of cytomegalovirus exposure and HLA in healthy donors. On the study more broadly: Early release data held approximately 81 million unique TCRs from HLA-typed donors.

In the PCR, 60 Vbeta and 13 Jbeta primers were used. Clones were sequenced by immunoSEQ multiplex PCR, and TCRdb holds only the in-frame ones, with some missing. The sample has 150,000 or so clones; 86% are singletons. Trimming left V 7 bases short and J 3 bases short, with 17 bases between. Germline V CDR1 and CDR2: SQVTM, ANQGSEA. The CDR3 has 14 residues. Broader study findings: In an earlier analysis, about 87% or about 30%: the productive usage of most TCR beta V segments.

Only one count was recorded for this clone. The antigen is unknown. The sequence came from a woman younger than 35 in good health and CMV-seronegative. The chain is built from TRBV29-1 and TRBJ2-3; D is uncertain. Sequencing was performed on PBMCs. CDR3 in amino acids: CSARGRPLTDTQYF. The CDR3 coding sequence is TGCAGCGCTCGAGGCAGACCACTGACAGATACGCAGTATTTT.